This TCR beta chain was identified during a study of blood T cell repertoires in COVID-19. The overall study: The samples span acute and convalescent COVID-19 from the United States, Italy and Spain. T cells, B-cell-depleted T cells, or PBMCs provided the cDNA or gDNA that served as material.

As handled by the study authors: It was from reference gene primer amplification that nucleated cell counts were estimated. Sequencing used immunoSEQ multiplex PCR; TCRdb keeps in-frame clones, though not all of them. That table is the source of V, J and clone size, and D and trimming were worked out from the DNA. Of hundreds of thousands of clones listed, 80% to 90% were seen once; the top ten hold over 1.1%. V was trimmed by 1 base and J by 10 bases, leaving 11 bases between them. Per the germline V gene, CDR1 is SNHLY and CDR2 is FYNNEI. The CDR3 sequence is 14 residues long. The receptor was derived from an elderly man with acute or convalescent COVID-19. This chain uses TRBV2 with TRBJ1-6; D gene ambiguous. Specimen: peripheral blood. The CDR3 nucleotides are TGTGCCAGCAGTGAAGGGGCCCAACGATCACCCCTCCACTTT. Its translation: CASSEGAQRSPLHF.